This T cell receptor (beta chain) appears in the sequencing data of a study of shared clonotypes between healthy human individuals. Replicate sorted-subset PCRs were loaded with around 200 ng DNA, about 31,000 T cell genomes. Clones were sequenced by immunoSEQ multiplex PCR, and TCRdb holds only the in-frame ones, with some missing. The sample lists under 2.5 million clones, about 90% occurring once. Donors included only healthy HIV-negative adults lacking recent acute infections or vaccinations. The length of the CDR3 is 14 residues. Trimming took 5 bases from V and 4 from J, leaving 15 bases between them. Germline V gives CDR1 SGHTA, CDR2 FQGTGA.

The gene calls are TRBV7-3 and TRBJ2-7; a possible D gene is TRBD1 (6 bases). The TCR was taken from a man aged 18 to 35 in good health. Some clones in this sample may be carry-over from other donors' samples. The source material was naive CD4+ T cells from PBMCs. Subset: CD45RA+ positively selected. CDR3 protein: CASSQPTQGYEQYF. Here the CDR3 DNA reads TGTGCCAGCAGCCAACCTACCCAGGGGTACGAGCAGTACTTC.